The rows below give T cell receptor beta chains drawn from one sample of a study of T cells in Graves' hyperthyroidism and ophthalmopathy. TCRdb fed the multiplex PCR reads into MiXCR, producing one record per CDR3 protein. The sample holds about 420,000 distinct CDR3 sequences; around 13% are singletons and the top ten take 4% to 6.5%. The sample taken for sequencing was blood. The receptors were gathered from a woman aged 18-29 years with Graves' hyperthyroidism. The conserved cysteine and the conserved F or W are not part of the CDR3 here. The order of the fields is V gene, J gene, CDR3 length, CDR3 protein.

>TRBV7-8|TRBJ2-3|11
ASSALSTDTQY
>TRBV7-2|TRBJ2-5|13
ASSALAGTGETQY
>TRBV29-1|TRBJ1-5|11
SALPGGTQPQH
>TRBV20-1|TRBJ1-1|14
SARPQGSSFNTEAF
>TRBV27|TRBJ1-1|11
ASSITRNTEAF
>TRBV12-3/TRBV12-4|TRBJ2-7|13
ATSPGTSALYEQY
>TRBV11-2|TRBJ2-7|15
ASSPRTDPGFSYEQY
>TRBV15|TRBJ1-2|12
ATSRDRGTYGYT
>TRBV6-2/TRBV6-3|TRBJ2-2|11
ASSVQYTGELF
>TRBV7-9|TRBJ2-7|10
ASSRQGFEQY
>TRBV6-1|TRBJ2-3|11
ASRITSTDTQY
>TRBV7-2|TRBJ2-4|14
ASSSRLAGAKNIQY
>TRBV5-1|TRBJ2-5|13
ASSPDRGLKETQY
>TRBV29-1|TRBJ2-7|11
SVELQTSYEQY
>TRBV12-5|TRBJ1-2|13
ASGPRGGTNYGYT
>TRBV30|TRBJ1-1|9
AWGIRTEAF
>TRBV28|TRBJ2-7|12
ASSLLGRGDEQY
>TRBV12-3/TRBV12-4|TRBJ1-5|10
ASLGTNQPQH
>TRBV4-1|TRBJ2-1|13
ASSQEGGARNEQF
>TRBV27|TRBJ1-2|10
ASRGDIAGYT
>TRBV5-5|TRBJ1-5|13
ASSQQGIGNQPQH
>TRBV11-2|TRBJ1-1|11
ASSLDRGAEAF
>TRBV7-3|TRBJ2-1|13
ASSLSGGGRDEQF
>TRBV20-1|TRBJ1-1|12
SARPGHGYTEAF
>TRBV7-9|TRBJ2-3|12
ASSLAGGSDTQY
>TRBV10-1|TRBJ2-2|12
ASSELLGAGELF
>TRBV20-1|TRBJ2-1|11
SELAGSVNEQF
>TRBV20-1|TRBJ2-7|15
SATLGPPQSLSYEQY
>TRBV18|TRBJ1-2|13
ASSPPEAGGYGYT
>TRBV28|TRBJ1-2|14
ASSLWAQEQGDGYT
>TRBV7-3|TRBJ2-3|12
ASSSDPFTDTQY
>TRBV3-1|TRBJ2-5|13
ASSQPIAAQETQY
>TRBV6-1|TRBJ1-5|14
ASSDRTGGYNQPQH
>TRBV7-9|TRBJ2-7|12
ASSNRDRPYEQY
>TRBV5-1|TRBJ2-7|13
ASSWGQGSTYEQY
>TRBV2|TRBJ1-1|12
ASSEGQRTAEAF
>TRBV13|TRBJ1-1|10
ASSLAPLGAF
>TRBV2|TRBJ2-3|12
ASPSGLSTDTQY
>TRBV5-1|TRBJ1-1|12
ASSLGRGGAEAF
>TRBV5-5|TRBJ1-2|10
ASSADRGSYT
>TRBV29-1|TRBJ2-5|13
SVDRTGGRQETQY
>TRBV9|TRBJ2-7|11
ASSVEPGYEQY
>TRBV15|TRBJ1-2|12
ATSRDAGNYGYT
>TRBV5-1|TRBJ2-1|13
ASSLSGTNDHEQF
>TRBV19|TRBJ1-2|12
ASSIDHRHYGYT
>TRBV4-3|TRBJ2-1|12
ASSQGTQRNEQF